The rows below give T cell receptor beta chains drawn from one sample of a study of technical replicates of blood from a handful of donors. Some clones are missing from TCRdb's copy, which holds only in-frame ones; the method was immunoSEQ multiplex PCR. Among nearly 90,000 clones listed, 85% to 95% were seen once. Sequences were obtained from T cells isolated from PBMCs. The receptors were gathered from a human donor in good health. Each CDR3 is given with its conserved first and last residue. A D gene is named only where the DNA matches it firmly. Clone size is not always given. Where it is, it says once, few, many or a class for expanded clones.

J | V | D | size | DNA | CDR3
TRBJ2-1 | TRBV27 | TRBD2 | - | TGTGCCACCCATCGGGCTAGCGGGAGGGCCCTGACCCTTTACAATGAGCAGTTCTTC | CATHRASGRALTLYNEQFF
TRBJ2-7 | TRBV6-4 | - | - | TGTGCCAGCAGCGGGGAAGTTTCGGGCGAGCAGTACTTC | CASSGEVSGEQYF
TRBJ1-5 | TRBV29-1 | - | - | TGCAGCGGCACAGGGTCGGGCAATCAGCCCCAGCATTTT | CSGTGSGNQPQHF
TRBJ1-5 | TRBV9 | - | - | TGTGCCAGCAGCGCTTTTATGGGGGGAGAGCCCCAGCATTTT | CASSAFMGGEPQHF
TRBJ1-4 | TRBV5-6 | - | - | TGTGCCAGCAGCTTGGACTTCAGGGGTGAAAAACTGTTTTTT | CASSLDFRGEKLFF
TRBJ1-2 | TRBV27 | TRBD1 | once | TGTGCCAGCAGTTTAAGGGACAGGGAGAGCCGGACCTATGGCTACACCTTC | CASSLRDRESRTYGYTF
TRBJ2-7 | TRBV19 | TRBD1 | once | TGTGCCAGTAGTAAAGGGGACAGAGCCTACGAGCAGTACTTC | CASSKGDRAYEQYF
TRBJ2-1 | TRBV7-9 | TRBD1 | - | TGTGCCAGCAGCCATGCGACAGGGCGCTTCAATGAGCAGTTCTTC | CASSHATGRFNEQFF
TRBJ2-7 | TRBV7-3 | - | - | TGTGCCAGCAGCTTACACTCTACCGTTAGGAGCTACATCTTCTACGAGCAGTACTTC | CASSLHSTVRSYIFYEQYF
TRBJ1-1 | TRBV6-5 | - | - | TGTGCCAGCAGTTACTCGGAATGGAGTGAAGCTTTCTTT | CASSYSEWSEAFF
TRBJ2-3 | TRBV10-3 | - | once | TGTGCCATCAGTTTCCTGACAGGTACAGATACGCAGTATTTT | CAISFLTGTDTQYF
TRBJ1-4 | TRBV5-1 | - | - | TGCGCCAGCAAGGAGGGAGAACGTGAAAAACTGTTTTTT | CASKEGEREKLFF
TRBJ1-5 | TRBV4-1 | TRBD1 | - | TGCGCCAGCAGCCAGGGGACAGGGGGCCAGGGGAGCAATCAGCCCCAGCATTTT | CASSQGTGGQGSNQPQHF
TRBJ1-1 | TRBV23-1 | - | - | TGCGCCAGCAGTCAATCGCAGGGGCTAAGGAACACTGAAGCTTTCTTT | CASSQSQGLRNTEAFF